This T cell receptor (beta chain) was captured in a study of vaccination effects on CD4 cells after COVID-19. Notes on the study in general: The authors studied few convalescent patients and collected no early post-infection timepoints.

As concerns this clone: Its antigen is unidentified.

The data were produced by immunoSEQ multiplex PCR, yet TCRdb's version contains in-frame clones alone and is incomplete. The sample shows fewer than 40,000 clones, approximately 82% of them seen only once. Sequencing was preceded by expansion of antigen-specific CD4+ T cells with viral peptide pools in the ViraFEST assay. Following a roughly 9-day culture, CD4+ T cells were purified. Vaccine administered to participants consisted of two doses of either BNT162b2 or mRNA-1273. Vaccine recipients lacked prior SARS-CoV-2 infection and had negative nucleocapsid antibodies. Cultivation was performed at 1.5 million to 2.5 million PBMC per well with about 9.6 IU/ml IL-2 and approximately 10 ug/ml peptides added. The TCR was taken from a human donor who received a COVID-19 vaccine. Some clones in this sample may be carry-over from other donors' samples. The sequences come from CD4+ T cells from PBMCs cultured with HCoV-NL63 spike peptides, collected after COVID-19 vaccination.

The CDR3 DNA follows: TGCGCCAGCAGCTTGGAGGCGACTAGCACAGATACGCAGTATTTT. Its protein is CASSLEATSTDTQYF. The V call is TRBV5-1, the J call TRBJ2-3; D unclear. This CDR3 is 15 amino acids long. Germline lookup yields CDR1 SGHRS and CDR2 YFSETQ. V was shortened by 0 bases and J by 0 bases, with 8 bases between the two germline ends.